This passage covers 21 T cell receptor beta chains from one sample sequenced in a study of blood T cell repertoires in COVID-19. Assay: immunoSEQ multiplex PCR; the TCRdb copy retains only in-frame clones and omits some. This table has 90,000 or so clones, 65% to 90% appearing once. What was sequenced was peripheral blood. These receptors were taken from a man between 60 and 75 years old with acute or convalescent COVID-19.

V and J are TRBV6-4 and TRBJ1-1; the D is unclear. The CDR3 runs to 13 residues. Trimming shortened V by 6 bases and J by 1 base, and 9 bases separated the two germline ends. Germline V CDR1 and CDR2: MRHNA, SNTAGT. The CDR3 coding sequence is TGTGCCAGCAGAACTGAACCGAACACTGAAGCTTTCTTT. Protein sequence: CASRTEPNTEAFF.

The CDR3 nucleotides are TGTGCCAGCAGCCCCGGACAGGGGGCCTACGAGCAGTACTTC. Its protein is CASSPGQGAYEQYF. The chain is built from TRBV9 and TRBJ2-7; 10 bases are shared with TRBD1. The CDR3 spans 14 residues. The germline V gene encodes CDR1 SGDLS and CDR2 YYNGEE. V lost 4 bases, J lost 2 bases, and 3 bases stayed unmatched. Based on the CDR3 plus reference TRBV9 and TRBJ2-7, the full variable domain is DSGVTQTPKHLITATGQRVTLRCSPRSGDLSVYWYQQSLDQGLQFLIQYYNGEERAKGNILERFSAQQFPDLHSELNLSSLELGDSALYFCASSPGQGAYEQYFGPGTRLTVT.

V gene TRBV5-1 combines with J gene TRBJ2-5, with no clear D. The CDR3 covers 15 residues. V was cut by 1 base and J by 0 bases, with 10 bases left in between. Germline values: CDR1 SGHRS, CDR2 YFSETQ. For the CDR3, the DNA is TGCGCCAGCAGCTTGATGGGCACCAACCAAGAGACCCAGTACTTC. It codes for CASSLMGTNQETQYF.

The chain couples TRBV4-1 to TRBJ1-1; D possibly corresponds to TRBD1 (6 bases). Germline V CDR1 and CDR2: MGHRA, YSYEKL. Trimming pared 0 bases from V and 2 bases from J, leaving 13 bases between. The CDR3 has 16 amino acids. CDR3 nucleotides: TGCGCCAGCAGCCAAGAAATAAACAGGGTAAACACTGAAGCTTTCTTT. Its translation: CASSQEINRVNTEAFF.

This chain uses TRBV5-1 with TRBJ1-1; possibly TRBD1 for D (6 bases). This CDR3 is 15 amino acids long. The V and J ends lost 2 bases and 3 bases respectively, with 14 bases between them. CDR1 SGHRS and CDR2 YFSETQ come from the germline V gene. The CDR3 DNA reads as TGCGCCAGCAGCTTTAGGTCAGGGGTGGACACTGAAGCTTTCTTT. This sequence encodes CASSFRSGVDTEAFF.

The chain couples TRBV27 to TRBJ1-5; weak D call: TRBD1 (6 bases). The CDR3 sequence is 16 residues long. V lost 3 bases to trimming and J lost 5 bases, with 17 bases between them. The germline V gene encodes CDR1 MNHEY and CDR2 SMNVEV (reference sequence). The CDR3 sequence: CASSLVSGGQYQPQHF. As DNA, the CDR3 is TGTGCCAGCAGTTTGGTCAGTGGCGGACAGTATCAGCCCCAGCATTTT.

The rearrangement uses TRBV5-6 and TRBJ1-2; the D gene is possibly TRBD1 (6 bases). Per germline, CDR1 SGHDT and CDR2 YYEEEE. CDR3 size: 16 residues. V was pared by 0 bases and J by 0 bases, with 12 bases between. Here the CDR3 DNA reads TGTGCCAGCAGCTTGGAACAGGGACTAACTAACTATGGCTACACCTTC. Its protein product is CASSLEQGLTNYGYTF.

The rearrangement joins TRBV9 to TRBJ1-6, with D tentatively TRBD1 (5 bases). Trimming took off 7 bases at V and 5 bases at J, with 13 bases between the two ends. Germline values: CDR1 SGDLS, CDR2 YYNGEE. The CDR3 extends over 14 amino acids. The DNA of the CDR3 is TGTGCCAGCTGTGTTGGGGCGGATAATTCACCCCTCCACTTT. This codes for CASCVGADNSPLHF.

This chain connects TRBV7-2 to TRBJ2-5, with 10 bases fitting TRBD2. The CDR3 is 16 amino acids. V shed 1 base and J 2 bases; nucleotides not matched to a gene: 4. CDR1 and CDR2 (germline): SGHTA, FQGNSA. The CDR3: CASSLVAGGAQETQYF. The CDR3 nucleotides are TGTGCCAGCAGCTTAGTAGCGGGGGGCGCTCAAGAGACCCAGTACTTC.

The genes are TRBV27 and TRBJ2-7; no firm D call. Germline CDR1 is MNHEY and CDR2 is SMNVEV (reference sequence). V lost 2 bases to trimming and J lost 1 base, with 6 bases between them. The CDR3 is made up of 13 amino acids. The CDR3 bases are TGTGCCAGCAGTTTAGGGCTATCCTACGAGCAGTACTTC. Amino acids: CASSLGLSYEQYF.

The chain uses TRBV7-2 and TRBJ2-5; D unresolved. Trimming removed 3 bases at V and 3 bases at J, with 11 bases between. The CDR3 covers 14 residues. Germline loops: CDR1 SGHTA, CDR2 FQGNSA. Here the CDR3 DNA reads TGTGCCAGCAGCTTGTCCCTTGGCAAAGAGACCCAGTACTTC. Amino acid sequence: CASSLSLGKETQYF.

The J gene is TRBJ2-3, the V gene TRBV4-3; 8 bases match TRBD2. The germline CDR1 and CDR2 sequences are LGHNA and YSLEER. Trimming removed 0 bases from V and 4 bases from J; junction bases left unmatched: 6. The CDR3 is 16 residues long. CDR3 sequence reads: CASSQDPHGGADTQYF. CDR3 bases: TGCGCCAGCAGCCAAGATCCTCACGGGGGGGCAGATACGCAGTATTTT.

The CDR3 region is CASSLGHSLTYEQYF. In DNA form, the CDR3 reads TGCGCCAGCAGCCTAGGACATTCTCTCACCTACGAGCAGTACTTC. This rearrangement joins TRBV5-1 to TRBJ2-7, with D perhaps TRBD1 (5 bases). Germline V lookup: CDR1 SGHRS, CDR2 YFSETQ. CDR3 length: 15 amino acids. V lost 4 bases and J lost 2, with 16 bases in between. Full variable domain (remainder filled in from reference TRBV5-1 and TRBJ2-7): KAGVTQTPRYLIKTRGQQVTLSCSPISGHRSVSWYQQTPGQGLQFLFEYFSETQRNKGNFPGRFSGRQFSNSRSEMNVSTLELGDSALYLCASSLGHSLTYEQYFGPGTRLTVT.

The J gene is TRBJ1-1, the V gene TRBV19, with unresolved D. Trimming pared 1 base from V and 0 bases from J, leaving 12 bases between. The CDR3 sequence is 16 residues long. Germline V gene lookup returns CDR1 LNHDA and CDR2 SQIVND (reference sequence). DNA of the CDR3: TGTGCCAGTAGTATAGGCGGCTACGATATGAACACTGAAGCTTTCTTT. Translated: CASSIGGYDMNTEAFF.

This sequence joins TRBV11-3 and TRBJ2-2; D is possibly TRBD1 (5 bases). Germline V gene data show CDR1 as SGHNT and CDR2 as YENEEA. This CDR3 has 15 amino acids. The V end lost 5 bases, the J end lost 1 base, and 11 bases lay between the germline ends. The CDR3 DNA reads as TGTGCCAGCAGCCCCCGGACACTGAACACCGGGGAGCTGTTTTTT. This encodes CASSPRTLNTGELFF.

The chain uses TRBV30 and TRBJ2-1; maybe TRBD1 (5 bases). There are 13 residues in the CDR3. Trimming took 0 bases from V and 4 from J, leaving 7 bases between them. Germline V lookup: CDR1 GTSNPN, CDR2 SVGIG (reference sequence). DNA of the CDR3: TGTGCCTGGAGTGTACAGGTATACAATGAGCAGTTCTTC. Translating gives CAWSVQVYNEQFF.

In its sample, this clone was seen a few times. The CDR3 loop reads CSVGSRASSVSEQYF. CDR3 nucleotide sequence: TGCAGCGTTGGGTCGCGGGCCTCCTCTGTATCCGAGCAGTACTTC. The gene calls are TRBV29-1 and TRBJ2-7, with D perhaps TRBD2 (5 bases). V lost 4 bases, J lost 6 bases, and 22 bases lay in between. Germline V gives CDR1 SQVTM, CDR2 ANQGSEA. The CDR3 is 15 amino acids.

V gene TRBV5-1 combines with J gene TRBJ2-1, with D perhaps matching TRBD2 (5 bases). The CDR3 covers 15 residues. Germline CDR1 reads SGHRS; CDR2 reads YFSETQ. V lost 0 bases and J 8 bases, leaving 15 bases between the germline ends. Written as DNA, the CDR3 is TGCGCCAGCAGCTTGGCCTTGGTCGGGGTAGATGAGCAGTTCTTC. Its protein product is CASSLALVGVDEQFF.

This clone has more than one count but fewer than ten. This CDR3 reads CASSKQGKQYF. In nucleotides, the CDR3 is TGTGCCAGCAGCAAACAGGGAAAGCAGTACTTC. This chain joins TRBV7-9 and TRBJ2-7; TRBD1 is a possible D gene (6 bases). The CDR3 runs to 11 residues. Per germline, CDR1 SEHNR and CDR2 FQNEAQ (reference sequence). Trimming left V 5 bases short and J 8 bases short, with 10 bases between.

On this clone itself: Distinct nucleotide sequences in the sample also encode this CDR3. The chain links TRBV5-1 to TRBJ2-3, with 12 bases lining up with TRBD2. The CDR3 covers 16 residues. CDR1 is SGHRS and CDR2 is YFSETQ in the germline V gene. J gave up 3 bases and V 0 bases, and 2 bases lay outside the gene matches. CDR3: CASSLVLAGGTDTQYF. Written as DNA, the CDR3 is TGCGCCAGCAGCTTGGTGCTAGCGGGAGGGACAGATACGCAGTATTTT. Complete variable domain (other parts from reference TRBV5-1 and TRBJ2-3): KAGVTQTPRYLIKTRGQQVTLSCSPISGHRSVSWYQQTPGQGLQFLFEYFSETQRNKGNFPGRFSGRQFSNSRSEMNVSTLELGDSALYLCASSLVLAGGTDTQYFGPGTRLTVL.

The genes are TRBV9 and TRBJ2-1; 8 nucleotides match TRBD1. V dropped 6 bases and J dropped 6; count of bases not matched to a gene: 5. The CDR3 is 13 amino acids. The germline CDR1 and CDR2 sequences are SGDLS and YYNGEE. CDR3 sequence (DNA): TGTGCCAGCAACCCCGGACAGGGCAATGAGCAGTTCTTC. It yields the protein CASNPGQGNEQFF. The full variable domain, with the rest looked up from reference TRBV9 and TRBJ2-1, is DSGVTQTPKHLITATGQRVTLRCSPRSGDLSVYWYQQSLDQGLQFLIQYYNGEERAKGNILERFSAQQFPDLHSELNLSSLELGDSALYFCASNPGQGNEQFFGPGTRLTVL.